These 32 T cell receptor beta chains originate from one sample sequenced in a study of blood T cell repertoires in COVID-19. Produced via immunoSEQ multiplex PCR; TCRdb's table is partial and in-frame only. Found here are tens of thousands of clones, 80% to 90% of them singletons; the top ten hold 3% to 4.5%. Sequenced material: peripheral blood. These receptors all come from a man aged 35 to 55 with COVID-19, enrolled during active disease.

The gene calls are TRBV19 and TRBJ1-2, with TRBD1 identical over 10 bases. V shed 7 bases, J shed 7 bases, and the junction held 9 bases outside the gene matches. The CDR3 loop spans 14 amino acids. Germline loops: CDR1 LNHDA, CDR2 SQIVND (reference sequence). Here the CDR3 reads CASTMTGGAGGYTF. In nucleotides, the CDR3 is TGTGCCAGTACCATGACAGGGGGCGCGGGTGGCTACACCTTC.

The chain combines TRBV5-4 with TRBJ1-3; no clear D. Germline V CDR1 and CDR2: SGHNT, YYREEE (reference sequence). Trimming left V 3 bases short and J 5 bases short, with 9 bases between. The CDR3 has 13 residues. This chain's CDR3 is CASSSSGRNTIYF. DNA for the CDR3: TGTGCCAGCAGCTCCTCCGGGAGAAACACCATATATTTT.

This clone was picked up one time. The genes are TRBV5-4 and TRBJ2-1; 10 nucleotides match TRBD2. This CDR3 has 15 residues. V lost 4 bases and J lost 5; bases outside the gene matches: 6. Germline V gene sequence: CDR1 SGHNT, CDR2 YYREEE (reference sequence). The chain's CDR3 is CASSLLAGVDNEQFF. The CDR3, as DNA: TGTGCCAGCAGCCTCCTAGCGGGAGTTGACAATGAGCAGTTCTTC.

The V call is TRBV5-1, the J call TRBJ1-2; a weak D match, TRBD1 (5 bases). Trimming shortened V by 0 bases and J by 8 bases, and 8 bases separated the two germline ends. The germline V gene has CDR1 SGHRS and CDR2 YFSETQ. This CDR3 comprises 12 residues. This CDR3 reads CASSLGQGGYTF. CDR3 sequence (DNA): TGCGCCAGCAGCTTGGGGCAGGGCGGCTACACCTTC.

The rearrangement uses TRBV7-9 and TRBJ2-1; TRBD2 matches at 16 bases. Trimming cost V 5 bases and J 6 bases; bases outside gene matches: 10. Germline V CDR1 and CDR2: SEHNR, FQNEAQ (reference sequence). The CDR3 consists of 18 residues. CDR3 sequence reads: CASSLRVGLAGGLNEQFF. The CDR3 DNA reads as TGTGCCAGCAGCCTTAGAGTGGGACTAGCGGGAGGGCTCAATGAGCAGTTCTTC.

This chain links TRBV5-6 with TRBJ1-6, with 7 bases that match TRBD1. Trimming removed 6 bases from V and 8 bases from J; junction bases left unmatched: 11. This CDR3 region has 15 residues. Germline CDR1 is SGHDT and CDR2 is YYEEEE. This chain's CDR3 is CASTVSGTVHSPLHF. The CDR3 DNA reads TGTGCCAGCACCGTTTCCGGGACAGTCCATTCACCCCTCCACTTT.

The chain links TRBV7-6 to TRBJ1-3; TRBD1 matches 9 bases. CDR1 and CDR2 (germline): SGHVS, FNYEAQ. V gave up 3 bases and J gave up 4 bases; unmatched junction bases: 7. The CDR3 is 16 amino acids. The CDR3 sequence: CASSLKTGGIGNTIYF. Written as DNA, the CDR3 is TGTGCCAGCAGCTTGAAGACAGGGGGGATCGGAAACACCATATATTTT.

This chain links TRBV12-5 with TRBJ2-3, with D tentatively TRBD2 (7 bases). CDR1 LGHNT and CDR2 FRNRAP come from the germline V gene. V shed 1 base and J shed 4 bases, with 12 bases lying between them. This CDR3 has 15 residues. CDR3 DNA sequence: TGTGCTAGTGGTTTGGGGCGGGGGCCTTCAGATACGCAGTATTTT. Translation gives CASGLGRGPSDTQYF.

The rearrangement joins TRBV6-5 to TRBJ1-6, with 7 bases lining up with TRBD1. Germline CDR1 reads MNHEY; CDR2 reads SVGAGI. The CDR3 is made up of 14 amino acids. The V and J ends lost 5 bases and 9 bases, in that order; junction bases with no gene match: 7. CDR3 protein: CASSPGTAPSPLHF. DNA of the CDR3: TGTGCCAGCAGTCCCGGGACAGCACCTTCACCCCTCCACTTT.

The V and J genes are TRBV29-1 and TRBJ1-1; D might be TRBD1 (6 bases). The germline gives CDR1 SQVTM, CDR2 ANQGSEA. With 6 bases removed from V and 4 bases from J, the gap between germline ends came to 15 bases. The CDR3 sequence is 13 residues long. CDR3 bases: TGCAGCGTGGCCGGGGGAGGGGGCACTGAAGCTTTCTTT. This sequence encodes CSVAGGGGTEAFF.

The J gene is TRBJ2-1, the V gene TRBV11-2, with D possibly TRBD2 on 6 matching bases. Trimming left V 4 bases short and J 9 bases short, with 13 bases between. CDR3 size: 13 residues. Per germline, CDR1 SGHAT and CDR2 FQNNGV. CDR3 residues: CASSSLGGVEQFF. In DNA form, the CDR3 reads TGTGCCAGCAGCTCCCTGGGAGGTGTTGAGCAGTTCTTC.

J is TRBJ2-3 and V is TRBV27; D not resolved. The CDR3 has 15 residues. Germline CDR1 MNHEY, CDR2 SMNVEV (reference sequence). The germline V and J ends were trimmed by 7 bases and 8 bases, with 22 bases remaining between them. Here the CDR3 DNA reads TGTGCCAGCAAGTTCGGCACCGCCGAACCGGGTACGCAGTATTTT. It encodes CASKFGTAEPGTQYF.

The chain employs TRBV6-5 and TRBJ1-1, with 7 bases identical to TRBD1. Germline V lookup: CDR1 MNHEY, CDR2 SVGAGI. Trimming at V came to 6 bases and at J to 1 base, leaving 5 bases not matched to a gene. The CDR3 totals 14 residues. The CDR3 region has the DNA TGTGCCAGCAGAGGAGGGACAGCGAACACTGAAGCTTTCTTT. Residues: CASRGGTANTEAFF.

The chain links TRBV7-9 to TRBJ2-2, with D uncertain. V gave up 3 bases and J gave up 4 bases, with 6 bases separating them. Germline loops: CDR1 SEHNR, CDR2 FQNEAQ (reference sequence). CDR3 length equals 13 residues. The CDR3 DNA reads TGTGCCAGCAGCTTTTCAGGCACCGGGGAGCTGTTTTTT. Its protein product is CASSFSGTGELFF.

This chain uses TRBV2 with TRBJ1-6, with 8 positions matching TRBD1. The J segment lost 14 bases and the V segment lost 6 bases, leaving 15 bases of the junction unmatched. This CDR3 region has 15 residues. Germline assignment: CDR1 SNHLY and CDR2 FYNNEI. This CDR3 is CASRDTQGASLSLHF. As DNA, the CDR3 is TGTGCCAGCAGAGATACTCAGGGGGCGTCCCTTTCCCTCCACTTT.

The J gene is TRBJ2-5, the V gene TRBV5-1, with no clear D. V shed 4 bases and J shed 2 bases, with 12 bases lying between them. This CDR3 has 14 amino acids. Germline-derived CDR1 and CDR2 are SGHRS and YFSETQ. CDR3 sequence reads: CASSPRPSQETQYF. The DNA of the CDR3 is TGCGCCAGCAGCCCTAGACCCTCACAAGAGACCCAGTACTTC. The whole variable domain, remainder taken from reference TRBV5-1 and TRBJ2-5, is KAGVTQTPRYLIKTRGQQVTLSCSPISGHRSVSWYQQTPGQGLQFLFEYFSETQRNKGNFPGRFSGRQFSNSRSEMNVSTLELGDSALYLCASSPRPSQETQYFGPGTRLLVL.

CDR3 protein: CASSDIRANEQFF. In DNA, the CDR3 is TGTGCCAGCAGTGACATACGCGCCAATGAGCAGTTCTTC. This sequence joins TRBV6-1 and TRBJ2-1; the D is unclear. Germline CDR1 reads MNHNS; CDR2 reads SASEGT. The germline V and J ends were trimmed by 3 bases and 6 bases, with 9 bases remaining between them. The length of the CDR3 is 13 residues.

The count of this clone is one. The J gene is TRBJ2-1, the V gene TRBV6-2 or TRBV6-3, with D possibly matching TRBD2 (8 bases). CDR1 is MNHEY and CDR2 is SVGEGT in the germline V gene. Deletions cut 5 bases from V and 8 bases from J, with 25 bases between. The CDR3 is made up of 17 amino acids. This CDR3 is CASSTGVGRGALHEQFF. The CDR3 DNA sequence: TGTGCCAGCAGTACAGGGGTCGGGCGGGGGGCCCTCCATGAGCAGTTCTTC.

The V gene is TRBV7-9, the J gene TRBJ2-3; tentative D call: TRBD2 (5 bases). The germline V gene has CDR1 SEHNR and CDR2 FQNEAQ (reference sequence). The CDR3 loop spans 13 amino acids. V gave up 8 bases and J gave up 4 bases, with 13 bases separating them. CDR3 bases: TGTGCCAGCGAGGGCCCCGGACCAGATACGCAGTATTTT. It yields the protein CASEGPGPDTQYF. The full variable domain, rest sourced from reference TRBV7-9 and TRBJ2-3, is DTGVSQNPRHKITKRGQNVTFRCDPISEHNRLYWYRQTLGQGPEFLTYFQNEAQLEKSRLLSDRFSAERPKGSFSTLEIQRTEQGDSAMYLCASEGPGPDTQYFGPGTRLTVL.

The rearrangement uses TRBV12-5 and TRBJ2-1; TRBD2 is a possible D gene (6 bases). CDR1 and CDR2 (germline): LGHNT, FRNRAP. The CDR3 loop spans 14 amino acids. V lost 6 bases to trimming and J lost 8 bases, with 17 bases between them. The DNA for the CDR3 is TGTGCTAGTGGCCCCCTCCTAGCGTCCGATGAGCAGTTCTTC. The encoded protein is CASGPLLASDEQFF.

The V and J genes are TRBV2 and TRBJ1-6; possible D gene TRBD1, 6 bases. Germline V gene lookup returns CDR1 SNHLY and CDR2 FYNNEI. V shed 8 bases and J shed 7 bases, with 15 bases lying between them. This CDR3 is built from 14 residues. CDR3 amino acids: CASSTGKENSPLHF. The CDR3, as DNA: TGTGCCAGCTCTACAGGGAAGGAAAATTCACCCCTCCACTTT. Full variable domain (missing parts from reference TRBV2 and TRBJ1-6): EPEVTQTPSHQVTQMGQEVILRCVPISNHLYFYWYRQILGQKVEFLVSFYNNEISEKSEIFDDQFSVERPDGSNFTLKIRSTKLEDSAMYFCASSTGKENSPLHFGNGTRLTVT.

The chain combines TRBV7-9 with TRBJ2-7; 12 bases are a match to TRBD1. There are 15 residues in the CDR3. The V gene's germline CDR1 is SEHNR and CDR2 FQNEAQ (reference sequence). With V trimmed by 5 bases and J by 6 bases, 8 bases remained unmatched. CDR3: CASSNRDRGLGEQYF. CDR3 in DNA: TGTGCCAGCAGCAACCGGGACAGGGGGCTCGGCGAGCAGTACTTC.

Worth noting for this clone: The junction shows a germline mismatch at one end, possibly a read error. The chain carries TRBV6-1 and TRBJ2-2; 10 bases fit TRBD2. Germline values: CDR1 MNHNS, CDR2 SASEGT. CDR3 length equals 15 residues. In nucleotides, the CDR3 is TGTGCCAGCAGTAAAGCGGGAGGGCCTCCCGGGGAGCTGTTTTTT. Its translation: CASSKAGGPPGELFF.

The V and J genes are TRBV5-1 and TRBJ1-2; D ambiguous. The CDR3 extends over 15 amino acids. CDR1 and CDR2 from the germline V gene are SGHRS and YFSETQ. V lost 1 base and J lost 2, with 12 bases in between. CDR3: CASSLPGVPNYGYTF. CDR3 DNA sequence: TGCGCCAGCAGCTTGCCGGGAGTCCCCAACTATGGCTACACCTTC.

V is TRBV5-1 and J is TRBJ2-2; unclear D gene. CDR3 length: 16 residues. The germline CDR1 and CDR2 sequences are SGHRS and YFSETQ. Trimming cost V 0 bases and J 1 base, with 10 bases left between them. The CDR3 loop reads CASSLEGGVNTGELFF. The CDR3 region has the DNA TGCGCCAGCAGCTTGGAAGGCGGAGTGAACACCGGGGAGCTGTTTTTT.

This clone was found once. The chain links TRBV12-3 or TRBV12-4 to TRBJ1-2, with a tentative D call TRBD1 (6 bases). The CDR3 sequence is 11 residues long. The V gene lost 6 bases and the J gene lost 10 bases, with 12 bases spanning the gap. The CDR3 loop reads CASRRTEIYTF. The CDR3 region has the DNA TGTGCCAGCAGGAGGACAGAGATCTACACCTTC.

The V call is TRBV4-2, the J call TRBJ2-2; 16 bases align to TRBD2. This CDR3 has 17 amino acids. The J segment lost 2 bases and the V segment lost 7 bases, leaving 4 bases of the junction unmatched. Germline lookup yields CDR1 LGHNA and CDR2 YNFKEQ. The DNA of the CDR3 is TGTGCCAGCACCGGGACTAGCGGGGGGGCTAACACCGGGGAGCTGTTTTTT. Protein: CASTGTSGGANTGELFF.

CDR3: CASREQGSSGNTIYF. For the CDR3, the DNA is TGTGCCAGCAGGGAACAGGGCTCCTCTGGAAACACCATATATTTT. This chain uses TRBV19 with TRBJ1-3; D is possibly TRBD1 (6 bases). Germline loops: CDR1 LNHDA, CDR2 SQIVND (reference sequence). CDR3 size: 15 residues. V lost 9 bases to trimming and J lost 0 bases, with 15 bases between them.

The genes are TRBV6-5 and TRBJ2-7; 9 nucleotides line up with TRBD1. V dropped 8 bases and J dropped 4; count of bases not matched to a gene: 6. Germline assignment: CDR1 MNHEY and CDR2 SVGAGI. The CDR3 has 13 amino acids. The CDR3 loop is CASFGTGFYEQYF. For the CDR3, the DNA is TGTGCCAGCTTCGGGACAGGGTTTTACGAGCAGTACTTC.

This chain joins TRBV19 and TRBJ1-5; 7 bases are a match to TRBD1. The J segment lost 6 bases and the V segment lost 5 bases, leaving 10 bases of the junction unmatched. Germline CDR1 reads LNHDA; CDR2 reads SQIVND (reference sequence). CDR3 length: 15 amino acids. DNA of the CDR3: TGTGCCAGTAGTTTGGACGGGGACAGAAGTCAGCCCCAGCATTTT. Translating it yields CASSLDGDRSQPQHF.

The rearrangement joins TRBV12-5 to TRBJ2-1; 10 positions agree with TRBD2. J lost 7 bases, V lost 0 bases, and 9 bases had no gene match. Germline CDR1 is LGHNT and CDR2 is FRNRAP. The length of the CDR3 is 17 residues. The CDR3 nucleotides read TGTGCTAGTGGTTTGGTATTCAGCGGGAGGGCCGTAAATGAGCAGTTCTTC. Translating gives CASGLVFSGRAVNEQFF.

This chain connects TRBV2 to TRBJ2-7; TRBD1 might be the D (6 bases). The V end was cut by 5 bases, the J end by 3 bases, with 20 bases between. Germline V gene lookup returns CDR1 SNHLY and CDR2 FYNNEI. This CDR3 comprises 16 residues. The CDR3 DNA sequence: TGTGCCAGCAGTTCCGTCAGACAGGATCCCCGCTACGAGCAGTACTTC. It specifies CASSSVRQDPRYEQYF.